This is a list of T cell receptor beta chains from one sample in a study of early T cells in non-severe SARS-CoV-2 infection. Each CDR3 protein is one row after TCRdb ran MiXCR on the 5' RACE reads. The sample includes roughly 50,000 distinct CDR3 sequences, around 7.5% seen only once; the top ten take 9.4%. Material: whole blood. The receptors here all came from an adult who was a healthcare worker with PCR-confirmed SARS-CoV-2 infection or an uninfected control (not recorded which). CDR3s include the opening cysteine and the closing phenylalanine or tryptophan. A D gene is named only where the DNA matches it firmly. Size tells how often a clone was seen (once, few, many) or the class of an expanded clone, and some rows leave it out.

V,size,J,D,DNA,CDR3
TRBV11-2,few,TRBJ2-1,TRBD2,TGTGCCAGCAGCTGGGCAGCGGGGGGCTACAATGAGCAGTTCTTC,CASSWAAGGYNEQFF
TRBV3-1,few,TRBJ2-2,TRBD2,TGTGCCAGCAGCCAAGTTAGCGGGAGCGGGGAGCTGTTTTTT,CASSQVSGSGELFF
TRBV6-2/TRBV6-3,many,TRBJ2-1,TRBD2,TGTGCCAGCAGTTACCGCGGGAGGGACAATGAGCAGTTCTTC,CASSYRGRDNEQFF
TRBV4-1,few,TRBJ2-4,TRBD1,TGCGCCAGCAGCCAACCTTACAGGGGCCTAGCCAAAAACATTCAGTACTTC,CASSQPYRGLAKNIQYF
TRBV27,few,TRBJ2-7,NA,TGTGCCAGCGGACTCGTACCCGCCTACGAGCAGTACTTC,CASGLVPAYEQYF
TRBV12-3/TRBV12-4,few,TRBJ1-6,NA,TGTGCCAGCAGTTTAAGGTCCGGGAATTCACCCCTCCACTTT,CASSLRSGNSPLHF
TRBV20-1,few,TRBJ2-3,NA,TGCAGTGCTAGAGATTATAGGACCGCACAGAATACGCAGTATTTT,CSARDYRTAQNTQYF
TRBV7-3,many,TRBJ2-4,NA,TGTGCCAGCAGCCCTGCGTGGATAGCTGCCCAGTACTTC,CASSPAWIAAQYF
TRBV18,NA,TRBJ1-1,TRBD1,TGTGCCAGCTCAGGACAGGGTGGCACTGAAGCTTTCTTT,CASSGQGGTEAFF
TRBV11-2,few,TRBJ2-3,TRBD1,TGTGCCAGCAGCTTAGGGGACAGTCACACAGATACGCAGTATTTT,CASSLGDSHTDTQYF
TRBV3-1,few,TRBJ1-1,TRBD1,TGTGCCAGCAGCCAAGCAACAGGGGGCACTGAAGCTTTCTTT,CASSQATGGTEAFF